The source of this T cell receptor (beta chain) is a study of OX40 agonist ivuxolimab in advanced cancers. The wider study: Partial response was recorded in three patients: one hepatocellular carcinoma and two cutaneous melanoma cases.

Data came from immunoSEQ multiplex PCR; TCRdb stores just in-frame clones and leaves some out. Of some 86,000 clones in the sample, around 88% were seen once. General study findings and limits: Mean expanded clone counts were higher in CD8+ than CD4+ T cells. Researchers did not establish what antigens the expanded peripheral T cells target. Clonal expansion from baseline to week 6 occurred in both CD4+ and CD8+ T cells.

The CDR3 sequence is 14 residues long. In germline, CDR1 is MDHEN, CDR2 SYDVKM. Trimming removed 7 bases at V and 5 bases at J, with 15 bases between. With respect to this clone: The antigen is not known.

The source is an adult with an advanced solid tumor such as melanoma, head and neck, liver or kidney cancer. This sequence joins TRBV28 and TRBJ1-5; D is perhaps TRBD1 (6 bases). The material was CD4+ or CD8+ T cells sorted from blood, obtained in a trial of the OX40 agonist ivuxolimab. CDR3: CASTIMGGHQPQHF. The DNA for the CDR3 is TGTGCCAGCACCATAATGGGGGGCCATCAGCCCCAGCATTTT. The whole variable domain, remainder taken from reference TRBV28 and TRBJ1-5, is DVKVTQSSRYLVKRTGEKVFLECVQDMDHENMFWYRQDPGLGLRLIYFSYDVKMKEKGDIPEGYSVSREKKERFSLILESASTNQTSMYLCASTIMGGHQPQHFGDGTRLSIL.